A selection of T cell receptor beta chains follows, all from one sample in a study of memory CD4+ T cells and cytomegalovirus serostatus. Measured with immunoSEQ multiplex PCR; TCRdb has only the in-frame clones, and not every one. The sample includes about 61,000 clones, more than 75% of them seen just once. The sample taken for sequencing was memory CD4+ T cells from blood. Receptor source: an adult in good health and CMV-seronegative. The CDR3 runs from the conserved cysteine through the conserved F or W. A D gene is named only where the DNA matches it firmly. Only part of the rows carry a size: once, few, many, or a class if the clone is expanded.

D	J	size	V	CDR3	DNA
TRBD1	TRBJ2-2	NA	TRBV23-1	CASRGQGAIDTGELFF	TGCGCCAGCAGGGGACAGGGGGCAATTGACACCGGGGAGCTGTTTTTT
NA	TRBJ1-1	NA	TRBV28	CASSLWDQNTEAFF	TGTGCCAGCAGTTTGTGGGACCAAAACACTGAAGCTTTCTTT
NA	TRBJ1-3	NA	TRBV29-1	CSVALVAGNTIYF	TGCAGCGTGGCTTTGGTGGCTGGAAACACCATATATTTT
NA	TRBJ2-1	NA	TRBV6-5	CASSYATPPSSEQFF	TGTGCCAGCAGTTACGCGACTCCCCCTTCCAGTGAGCAGTTCTTC
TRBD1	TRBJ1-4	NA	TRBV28	CASRTTGAEKLFF	TGTGCCAGCAGGACGACAGGGGCCGAAAAACTGTTTTTT
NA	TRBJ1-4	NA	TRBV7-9	CASSLGTLSTNEKLFF	TGTGCCAGCAGCTTAGGGACCCTATCAACTAATGAAAAACTGTTTTTT
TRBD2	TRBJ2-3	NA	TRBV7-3	CASSLSGSWDTQYF	TGTGCCAGCAGCTTAAGCGGGAGTTGGGATACGCAGTATTTT
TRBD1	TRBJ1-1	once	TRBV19	CASSPVRGQGQKAFF	TGTGCCAGTAGCCCAGTGCGGGGACAGGGTCAAAAAGCTTTCTTT
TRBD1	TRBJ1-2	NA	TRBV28	CASGQGVYGYTF	TGTGCCAGCGGGCAGGGGGTCTATGGCTACACCTTC
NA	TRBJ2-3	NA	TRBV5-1	CASSLAGGLDTQYF	TGCGCCAGCAGCTTGGCTGGCGGGCTGGATACGCAGTATTTT
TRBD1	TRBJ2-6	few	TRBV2	CASEHRGAGANVLTF	TGTGCCAGCGAGCACAGGGGAGCTGGGGCCAACGTCCTGACTTTC
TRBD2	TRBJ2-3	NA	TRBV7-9	CASSETSGGLDTQYF	TGTGCCAGCAGCGAAACTAGCGGGGGGCTAGATACGCAGTATTTT